The 16 T cell receptor beta chains presented below share a single source sample, sequenced in a study of graft-versus-host responses after intestinal transplantation. Sequencing used immunoSEQ multiplex PCR; TCRdb keeps in-frame clones, though not all of them. The table lists some 10,000 clones, 30% to 35% of them singletons, with approximately 5% in the top ten. The specimen comprised alloreactive CD4+ T cells from a mixed lymphocyte reaction culture, sampled before transplantation. As for subset: CFSE-low proliferating T cells sorted from approximately six-day pre-transplant mixed lymphocyte reaction (GvH or HvG direction). Source of these receptors: a human patient who was an organ donor for intestinal transplantation.

This clone was picked up a small number of times. The J gene is TRBJ2-7, the V gene TRBV20-1, with D unresolved. This CDR3 contains 11 residues. CDR1 DFQATT and CDR2 SNEGSKA come from the germline V gene (reference sequence). The germline V and J ends were trimmed by 2 bases and 3 bases, with 5 bases remaining between them. The CDR3 is CSARPDYEQYF. The CDR3 nucleotides read TGCAGTGCTAGACCCGACTACGAGCAGTACTTC.

This clone was seen a handful of times. The V and J genes are TRBV11-3 and TRBJ1-1; D remains ambiguous. The CDR3 has 15 residues. With 3 bases removed from V and 3 bases from J, the gap between germline ends came to 14 bases. CDR1 is SGHNT and CDR2 is YENEEA in the germline V gene. CDR3 region: CASSFRVLPHTEAFF. Written as DNA, the CDR3 is TGTGCCAGCAGCTTTCGAGTTCTACCGCACACTGAAGCTTTCTTT.

This chain uses TRBV5-1 with TRBJ1-5; D is unresolved. V lost 0 bases and J 3 bases, leaving 7 bases between the germline ends. The CDR3 has 14 amino acids. CDR1 is SGHRS, CDR2 YFSETQ, per germline. This CDR3 is CASSLGALNQPQHF. The CDR3, as DNA: TGCGCCAGCAGCTTGGGAGCTCTCAATCAGCCCCAGCATTTT.

This clone came up a few times. The gene calls are TRBV7-2 and TRBJ1-2, with 11 positions matching TRBD1. The V gene's germline CDR1 is SGHTA and CDR2 FQGNSA. V shed 1 base, J shed 7 bases, and the junction held 2 bases outside the gene matches. CDR3 length: 14 amino acids. The CDR3 spells CASSLGTGGRGYTF. The CDR3 DNA sequence: TGTGCCAGCAGCTTAGGGACAGGGGGCCGTGGCTACACCTTC. Using reference TRBV7-2 and TRBJ1-2 for the parts outside the CDR3, the full variable domain is GAGVSQSPSNKVTEKGKDVELRCDPISGHTALYWYRQSLGQGLEFLIYFQGNSAPDKSGLPSDRFSAERTGGSVSTLTIQRTQQEDSAVYLCASSLGTGGRGYTFGSGTRLTVV.

The genes are TRBV28 and TRBJ1-6; D gene unclear. The V end lost 2 bases, the J end lost 0 bases, and 2 bases lay between the germline ends. The CDR3 has 14 residues. CDR1 is MDHEN, CDR2 SYDVKM, per germline. The CDR3 DNA follows: TGTGCCAGCAGTTTACACTCCTATAATTCACCCCTCCACTTT. As protein: CASSLHSYNSPLHF.

The chain carries TRBV30 and TRBJ1-1, with a weak D call TRBD1 (6 bases). The germline CDR1 and CDR2 sequences are GTSNPN and SVGIG (reference sequence). This CDR3 is built from 15 residues. The V end was cut by 1 base, the J end by 1 base, with 13 bases between. CDR3 loop: CAWSGGTQRNTEAFF. Written as DNA, the CDR3 is TGTGCCTGGAGTGGAGGGACACAAAGGAACACTGAAGCTTTCTTT.

This chain connects TRBV7-9 to TRBJ2-5, with TRBD2 identical over 13 bases. Germline assignment: CDR1 SEHNR and CDR2 FQNEAQ (reference sequence). V was clipped by 6 bases and J by 1 base; unmatched bases: 8. The CDR3 is 17 amino acids. The DNA for the CDR3 is TGTGCCAGCAGTCCAACCGGGACTAGCGGGGTCCAAGAGACCCAGTACTTC. It specifies CASSPTGTSGVQETQYF. The whole variable domain, filled in from reference TRBV7-9 and TRBJ2-5, reads DTGVSQNPRHKITKRGQNVTFRCDPISEHNRLYWYRQTLGQGPEFLTYFQNEAQLEKSRLLSDRFSAERPKGSFSTLEIQRTEQGDSAMYLCASSPTGTSGVQETQYFGPGTRLLVL.

In its sample, this clone ranks as medium-sized. J is TRBJ2-4 and V is TRBV2, with D uncertain. CDR1 and CDR2 from the germline V gene are SNHLY and FYNNEI. V lost 2 bases and J 8 bases, leaving 10 bases between the germline ends. CDR3 length: 13 amino acids. The CDR3 loop is CASSEFNTDIQYF. CDR3 sequence (DNA): TGTGCCAGCAGTGAATTTAACACTGACATTCAGTACTTC.

The gene calls are TRBV28 and TRBJ1-6; a possible D gene is TRBD1 (5 bases). Germline CDR1 and CDR2: MDHEN and SYDVKM. V lost 4 bases and J lost 0, with 13 bases in between. The CDR3 loop spans 17 amino acids. In nucleotides, the CDR3 is TGTGCCAGCAGTTCACCTTGGGGGAGCTCCTATAATTCACCCCTCCACTTT. Its translation: CASSSPWGSSYNSPLHF.

V is TRBV7-9 and J is TRBJ1-1; D unresolved. V was cut by 3 bases and J by 0 bases, with 5 bases left in between. The CDR3 runs to 13 residues. Per germline, CDR1 SEHNR and CDR2 FQNEAQ (reference sequence). Here the CDR3 reads CASSFQVNTEAFF. CDR3 DNA sequence: TGTGCCAGCAGCTTCCAAGTGAACACTGAAGCTTTCTTT.

This clone was counted between two and nine times. This sequence joins TRBV7-9 and TRBJ1-2; 10 bases are a match to TRBD1. CDR3 size: 17 residues. Trimming removed 2 bases from V and 6 bases from J; junction bases left unmatched: 12. CDR1 is SEHNR and CDR2 is FQNEAQ in the germline V gene (reference sequence). The CDR3: CASSLRFVGQGMNGYTF. CDR3 coding DNA: TGTGCCAGCAGCTTAAGGTTCGTGGGACAGGGGATGAATGGCTACACCTTC.

V gene TRBV7-9 combines with J gene TRBJ1-3, with no clear D. This CDR3 has 14 residues. CDR1 SEHNR and CDR2 FQNEAQ come from the germline V gene (reference sequence). V gave up 1 base and J gave up 0 bases, with 4 bases separating them. The CDR3 loop is CASSLGHSGNTIYF. CDR3 bases: TGTGCCAGCAGCTTAGGACACTCTGGAAACACCATATATTTT.

This clone has just a few counts. The J gene is TRBJ2-2, the V gene TRBV2; no definite D call. Germline CDR1 is SNHLY and CDR2 is FYNNEI. This CDR3 is 14 amino acids long. The V gene lost 6 bases and the J gene lost 1 base, with 9 bases spanning the gap. Here the CDR3 reads CASRSNRNTGELFF. The CDR3 DNA is TGTGCCAGCAGATCTAACAGGAACACCGGGGAGCTGTTTTTT.

A note on this clone: A read error likely explains this, since a far larger clone differs by one base. The DNA is left out, because the CDR3 cannot be placed on it with certainty; the CDR3 is given as TCRdb lists it. The gene calls are TRBV12-1 and TRBJ1-5; TRBD1, as called in the table, went unchecked against the DNA. TRBV12-1 is labeled a pseudogene. The CDR3 length is 15 residues, termini included. This CDR3 reads CASSFAQGSNQPQHF.

The J gene is TRBJ2-7, the V gene TRBV18; 13 bases are shared with TRBD2. The CDR3 has 15 amino acids. Germline lookup yields CDR1 KGHSH and CDR2 LQKENI. Trimming removed 6 bases from V and 3 bases from J; junction bases left unmatched: 5. The CDR3 loop is CASSPTSGGVYEQYF. The CDR3 DNA follows: TGTGCCAGCTCGCCTACTAGCGGGGGGGTCTACGAGCAGTACTTC.

The chain uses TRBV4-3 and TRBJ2-1, with D possibly matching TRBD1 (6 bases). Trimming pared 1 base from V and 3 bases from J, leaving 13 bases between. Germline V CDR1 and CDR2: LGHNA, YSLEER. CDR3 length equals 16 residues. The CDR3: CASSQGTDSYYNEQFF. The DNA of the CDR3 is TGCGCCAGCAGCCAAGGGACAGATAGCTACTACAATGAGCAGTTCTTC.